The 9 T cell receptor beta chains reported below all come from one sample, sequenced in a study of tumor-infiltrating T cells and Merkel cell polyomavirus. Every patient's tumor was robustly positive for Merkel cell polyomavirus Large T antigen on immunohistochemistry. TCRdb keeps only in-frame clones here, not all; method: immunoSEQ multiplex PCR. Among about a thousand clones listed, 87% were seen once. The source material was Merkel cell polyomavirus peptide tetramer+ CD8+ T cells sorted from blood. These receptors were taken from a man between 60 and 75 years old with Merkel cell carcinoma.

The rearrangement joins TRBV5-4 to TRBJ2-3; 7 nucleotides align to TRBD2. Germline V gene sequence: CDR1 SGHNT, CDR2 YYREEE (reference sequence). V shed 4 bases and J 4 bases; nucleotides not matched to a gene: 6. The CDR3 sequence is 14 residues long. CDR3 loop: CASSPRGSADTQYF. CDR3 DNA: TGTGCCAGCAGCCCGCGGGGGTCGGCAGATACGCAGTATTTT.

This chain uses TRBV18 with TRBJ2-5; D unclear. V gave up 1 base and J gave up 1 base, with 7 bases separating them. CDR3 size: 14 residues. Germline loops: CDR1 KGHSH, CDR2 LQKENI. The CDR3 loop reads CASSPQHPQETQYF. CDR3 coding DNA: TGTGCCAGCTCACCACAACACCCCCAAGAGACCCAGTACTTC.

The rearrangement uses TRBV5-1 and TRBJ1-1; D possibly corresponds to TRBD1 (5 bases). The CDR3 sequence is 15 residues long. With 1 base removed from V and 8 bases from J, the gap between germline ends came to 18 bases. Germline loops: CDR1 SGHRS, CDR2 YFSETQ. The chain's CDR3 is CASSLISTGGTEAFF. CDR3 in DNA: TGCGCCAGCAGCTTGATATCGACGGGGGGGACCGAAGCTTTCTTT.

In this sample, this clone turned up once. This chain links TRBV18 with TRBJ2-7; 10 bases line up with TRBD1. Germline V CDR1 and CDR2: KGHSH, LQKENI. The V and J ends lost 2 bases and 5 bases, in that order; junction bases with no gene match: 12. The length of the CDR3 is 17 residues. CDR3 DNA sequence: TGTGCCAGCTCACCAAAACTGCCAGGGACAGGGGTGAACGAGCAGTACTTC. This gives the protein CASSPKLPGTGVNEQYF.

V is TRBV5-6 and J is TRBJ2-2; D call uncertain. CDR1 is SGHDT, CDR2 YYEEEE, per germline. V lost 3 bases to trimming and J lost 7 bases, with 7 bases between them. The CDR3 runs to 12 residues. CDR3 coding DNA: TGTGCCAGCAGCTGGTCCAGCGGGGAGCTGTTTTTT. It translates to CASSWSSGELFF.

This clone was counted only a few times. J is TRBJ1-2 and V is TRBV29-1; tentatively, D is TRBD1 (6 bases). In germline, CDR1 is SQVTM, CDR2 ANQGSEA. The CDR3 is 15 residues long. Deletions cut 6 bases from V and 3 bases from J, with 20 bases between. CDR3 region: CSVLTDSSYYYGYTF. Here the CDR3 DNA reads TGCAGCGTCTTGACGGACAGTTCCTACTACTATGGCTACACCTTC.

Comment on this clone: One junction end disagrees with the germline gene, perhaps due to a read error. This chain's CDR3 is CASSLARDNAYEQYF. DNA of the CDR3: TGTGCCAGCAGTTTAGCCCGGGACAACGCCTACGAGCAGTACTTC. The rearrangement joins TRBV7-2 to TRBJ2-7; possible D gene TRBD1, 6 bases. CDR1 is SGHTA, CDR2 FQGNSA, per germline. This CDR3 is 15 amino acids long.

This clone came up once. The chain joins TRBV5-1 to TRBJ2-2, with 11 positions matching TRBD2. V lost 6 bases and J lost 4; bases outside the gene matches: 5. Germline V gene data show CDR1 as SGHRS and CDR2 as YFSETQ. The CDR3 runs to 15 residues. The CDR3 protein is CASMLAGGSTGELFF. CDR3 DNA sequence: TGCGCCAGCATGCTAGCGGGAGGTAGCACCGGGGAGCTGTTTTTT.

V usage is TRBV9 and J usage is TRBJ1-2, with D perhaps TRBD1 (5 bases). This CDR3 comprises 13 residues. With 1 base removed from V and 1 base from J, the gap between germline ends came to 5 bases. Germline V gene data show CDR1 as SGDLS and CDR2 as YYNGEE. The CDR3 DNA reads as TGTGCCAGCAGCGTACAGGGTAACTATGGCTACACCTTC. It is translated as CASSVQGNYGYTF.